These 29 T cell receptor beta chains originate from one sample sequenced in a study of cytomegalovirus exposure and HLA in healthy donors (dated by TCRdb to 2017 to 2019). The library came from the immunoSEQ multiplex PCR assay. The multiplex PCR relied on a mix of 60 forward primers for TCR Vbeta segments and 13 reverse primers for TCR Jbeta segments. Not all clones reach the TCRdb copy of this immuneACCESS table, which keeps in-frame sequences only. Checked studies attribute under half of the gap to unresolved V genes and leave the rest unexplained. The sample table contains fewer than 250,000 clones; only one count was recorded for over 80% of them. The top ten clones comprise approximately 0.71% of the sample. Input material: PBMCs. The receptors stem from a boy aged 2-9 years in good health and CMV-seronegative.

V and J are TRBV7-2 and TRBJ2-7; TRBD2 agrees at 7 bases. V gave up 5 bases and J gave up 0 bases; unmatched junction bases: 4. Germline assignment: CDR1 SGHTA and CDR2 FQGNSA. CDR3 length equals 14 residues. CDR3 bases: TGTGCCAGCAGCCCGGGCGGGGGCTCCTACGAGCAGTACTTC. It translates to CASSPGGGSYEQYF.

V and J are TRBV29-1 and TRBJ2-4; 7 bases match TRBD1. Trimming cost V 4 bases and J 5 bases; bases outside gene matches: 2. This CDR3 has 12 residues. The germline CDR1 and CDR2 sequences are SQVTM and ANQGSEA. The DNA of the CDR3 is TGCAGCGTTGTAGGGGGCGAAAACATTCAGTACTTC. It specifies CSVVGGENIQYF. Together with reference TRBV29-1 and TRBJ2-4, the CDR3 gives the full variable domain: SAVISQKPSRDICQRGTSLTIQCQVDSQVTMMFWYRQQPGQSLTLIATANQGSEATYESGFVIDKFPISRPNLTFSTLTVSNMSPEDSSIYLCSVVGGENIQYFGAGTRLSVL.

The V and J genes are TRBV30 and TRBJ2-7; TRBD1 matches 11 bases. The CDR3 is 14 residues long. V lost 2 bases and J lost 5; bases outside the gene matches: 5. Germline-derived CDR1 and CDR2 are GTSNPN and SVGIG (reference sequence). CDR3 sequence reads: CAWSPWTGGNEQYF. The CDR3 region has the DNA TGTGCCTGGAGTCCTTGGACAGGGGGCAACGAGCAGTACTTC.

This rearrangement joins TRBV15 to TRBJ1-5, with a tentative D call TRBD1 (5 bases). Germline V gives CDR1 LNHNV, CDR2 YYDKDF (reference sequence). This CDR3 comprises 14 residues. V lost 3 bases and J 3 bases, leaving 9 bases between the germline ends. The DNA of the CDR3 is TGTGCCACCAGCAGGACAGATTACAATCAGCCCCAGCATTTT. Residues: CATSRTDYNQPQHF.

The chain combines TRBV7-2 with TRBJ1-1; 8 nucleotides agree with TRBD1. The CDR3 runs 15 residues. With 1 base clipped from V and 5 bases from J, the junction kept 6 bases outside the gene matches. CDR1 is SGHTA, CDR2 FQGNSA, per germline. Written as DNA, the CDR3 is TGTGCCAGCAGCTTAGTAGGCAGGGGGCCTACTGAAGCTTTCTTT. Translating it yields CASSLVGRGPTEAFF.

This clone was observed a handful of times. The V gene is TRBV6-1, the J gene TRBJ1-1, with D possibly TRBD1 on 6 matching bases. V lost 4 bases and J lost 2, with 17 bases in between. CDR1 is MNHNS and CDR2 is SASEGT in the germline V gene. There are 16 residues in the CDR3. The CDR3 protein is CASSGGFRGSNTEAFF. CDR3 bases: TGTGCCAGCAGTGGAGGGTTCAGGGGTTCCAACACTGAAGCTTTCTTT.

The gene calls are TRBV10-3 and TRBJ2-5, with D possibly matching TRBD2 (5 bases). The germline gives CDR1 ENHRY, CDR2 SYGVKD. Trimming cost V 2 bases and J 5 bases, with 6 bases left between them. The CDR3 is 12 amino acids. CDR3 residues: CAISETGETQYF. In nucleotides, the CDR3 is TGTGCCATCAGTGAGACGGGGGAGACCCAGTACTTC.

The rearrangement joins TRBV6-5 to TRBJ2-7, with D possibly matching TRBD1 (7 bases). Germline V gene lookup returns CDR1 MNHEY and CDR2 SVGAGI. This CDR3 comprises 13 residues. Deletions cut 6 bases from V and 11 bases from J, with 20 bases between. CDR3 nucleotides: TGTGCCAGCAGCCCCGGACAGGATGGCGGGGAGTACTTC. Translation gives CASSPGQDGGEYF.

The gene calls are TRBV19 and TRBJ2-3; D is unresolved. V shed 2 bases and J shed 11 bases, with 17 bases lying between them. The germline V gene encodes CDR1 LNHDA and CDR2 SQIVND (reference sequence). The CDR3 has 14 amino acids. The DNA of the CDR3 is TGTGCCAGTAGTATACCGACTCCGAAAAGTAAGCAGTATTTT. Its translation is CASSIPTPKSKQYF. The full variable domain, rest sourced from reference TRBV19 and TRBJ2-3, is DGGITQSPKYLFRKEGQNVTLSCEQNLNHDAMYWYRQDPGQGLRLIYYSQIVNDFQKGDIAEGYSVSREKKESFPLTVTSAQKNPTAFYLCASSIPTPKSKQYFGPGTRLTVL.

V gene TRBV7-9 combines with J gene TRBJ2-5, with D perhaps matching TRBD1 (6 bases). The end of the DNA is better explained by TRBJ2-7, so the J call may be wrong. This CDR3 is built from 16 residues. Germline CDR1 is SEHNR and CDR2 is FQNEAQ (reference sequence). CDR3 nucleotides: TGTGCCAGCAGCCCCGTATCCGGGACACCCTCCTACGAGCAGTACTTC. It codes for CASSPVSGTPSYEQYF.

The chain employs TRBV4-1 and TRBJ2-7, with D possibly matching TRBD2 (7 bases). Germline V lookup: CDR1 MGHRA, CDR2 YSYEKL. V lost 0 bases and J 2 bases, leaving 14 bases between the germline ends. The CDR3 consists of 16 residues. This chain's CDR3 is CASSQDLRGAAYEQYF. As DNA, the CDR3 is TGCGCCAGCAGCCAAGATTTACGGGGGGCAGCCTACGAGCAGTACTTC.

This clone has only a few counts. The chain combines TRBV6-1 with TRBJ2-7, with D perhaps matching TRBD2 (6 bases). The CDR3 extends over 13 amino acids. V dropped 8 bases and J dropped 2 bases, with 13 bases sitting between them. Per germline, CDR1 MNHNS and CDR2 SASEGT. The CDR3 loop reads CASGLASPYEQYF. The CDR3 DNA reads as TGTGCCAGCGGGCTAGCGTCGCCCTACGAGCAGTACTTC.

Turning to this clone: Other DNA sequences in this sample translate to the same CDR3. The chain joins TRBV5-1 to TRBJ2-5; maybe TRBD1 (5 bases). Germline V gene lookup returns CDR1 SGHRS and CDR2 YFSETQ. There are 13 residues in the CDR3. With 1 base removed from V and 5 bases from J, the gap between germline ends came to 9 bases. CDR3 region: CASSLRGEETQYF. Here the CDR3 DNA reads TGCGCCAGCAGCTTGAGGGGTGAGGAGACCCAGTACTTC.

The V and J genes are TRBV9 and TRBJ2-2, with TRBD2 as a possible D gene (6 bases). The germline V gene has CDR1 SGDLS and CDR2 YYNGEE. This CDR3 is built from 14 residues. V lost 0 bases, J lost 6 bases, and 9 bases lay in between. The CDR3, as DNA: TGTGCCAGCAGCGTAGGGCGGGGTGCCGGGGAGCTGTTTTTT. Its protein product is CASSVGRGAGELFF. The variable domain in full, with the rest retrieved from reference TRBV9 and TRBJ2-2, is DSGVTQTPKHLITATGQRVTLRCSPRSGDLSVYWYQQSLDQGLQFLIQYYNGEERAKGNILERFSAQQFPDLHSELNLSSLELGDSALYFCASSVGRGAGELFFGEGSRLTVL.

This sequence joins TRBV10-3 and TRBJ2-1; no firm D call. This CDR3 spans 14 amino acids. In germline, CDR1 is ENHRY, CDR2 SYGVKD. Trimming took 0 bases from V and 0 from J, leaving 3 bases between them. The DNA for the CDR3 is TGTGCCATCAGTGAGTCCAGCTCCTACAATGAGCAGTTCTTC. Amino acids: CAISESSSYNEQFF.

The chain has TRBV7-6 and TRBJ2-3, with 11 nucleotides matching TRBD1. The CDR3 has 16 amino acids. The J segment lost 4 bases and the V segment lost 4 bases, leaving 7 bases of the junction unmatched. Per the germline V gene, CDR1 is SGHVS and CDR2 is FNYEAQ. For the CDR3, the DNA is TGTGCCAGCAGCTCCCGGGACAGGGGGGTCCCAGATACGCAGTATTTT. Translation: CASSSRDRGVPDTQYF.

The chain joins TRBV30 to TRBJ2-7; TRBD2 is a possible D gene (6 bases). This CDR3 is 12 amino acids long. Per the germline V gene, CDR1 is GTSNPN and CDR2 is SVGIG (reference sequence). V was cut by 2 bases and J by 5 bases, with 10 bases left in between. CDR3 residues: CAWSPGDDEQYF. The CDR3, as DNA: TGTGCCTGGAGTCCGGGGGACGACGAGCAGTACTTC.

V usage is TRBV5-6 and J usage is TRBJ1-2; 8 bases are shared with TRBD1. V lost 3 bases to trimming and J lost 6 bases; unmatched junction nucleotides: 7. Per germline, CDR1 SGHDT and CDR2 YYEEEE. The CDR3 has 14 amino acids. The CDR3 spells CASSWGTGGDGYTF. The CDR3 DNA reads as TGTGCCAGCAGCTGGGGGACAGGAGGCGATGGCTACACCTTC.

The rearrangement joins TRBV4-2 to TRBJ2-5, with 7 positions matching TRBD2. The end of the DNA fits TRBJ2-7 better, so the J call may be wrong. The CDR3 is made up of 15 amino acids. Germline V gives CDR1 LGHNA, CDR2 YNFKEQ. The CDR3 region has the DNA TGTGCCAGCAGCCTCTTTTCCAGCGGGAAATACGAGCAGTACTTC. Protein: CASSLFSSGKYEQYF.

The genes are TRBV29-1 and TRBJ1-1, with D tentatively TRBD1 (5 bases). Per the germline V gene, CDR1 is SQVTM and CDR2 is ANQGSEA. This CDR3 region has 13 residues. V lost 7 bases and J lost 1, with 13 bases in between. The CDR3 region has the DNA TGCAGCGCGATGACAGAAACGAACACTGAAGCTTTCTTT. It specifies CSAMTETNTEAFF.

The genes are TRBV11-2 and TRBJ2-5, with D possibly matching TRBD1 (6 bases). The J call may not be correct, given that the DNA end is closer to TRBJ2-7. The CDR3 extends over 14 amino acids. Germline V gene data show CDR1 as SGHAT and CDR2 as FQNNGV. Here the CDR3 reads CASSLGDRLYEQYF. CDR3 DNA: TGTGCCAGCAGCTTAGGTGACAGGCTCTACGAGCAGTACTTC.

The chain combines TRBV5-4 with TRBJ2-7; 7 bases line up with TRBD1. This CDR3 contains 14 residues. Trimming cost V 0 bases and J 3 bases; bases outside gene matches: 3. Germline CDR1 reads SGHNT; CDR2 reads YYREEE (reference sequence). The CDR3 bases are TGTGCCAGCAGCTTGGTGCCAGGGGGCTACGAGCAGTACTTC. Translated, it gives CASSLVPGGYEQYF.

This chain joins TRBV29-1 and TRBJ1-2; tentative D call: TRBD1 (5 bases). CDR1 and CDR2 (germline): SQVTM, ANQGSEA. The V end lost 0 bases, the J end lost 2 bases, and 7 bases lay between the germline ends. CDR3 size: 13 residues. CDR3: CSVEETENYGYTF. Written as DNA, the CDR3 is TGCAGCGTTGAAGAGACAGAGAACTATGGCTACACCTTC. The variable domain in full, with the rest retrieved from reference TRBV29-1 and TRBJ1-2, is SAVISQKPSRDICQRGTSLTIQCQVDSQVTMMFWYRQQPGQSLTLIATANQGSEATYESGFVIDKFPISRPNLTFSTLTVSNMSPEDSSIYLCSVEETENYGYTFGSGTRLTVV.

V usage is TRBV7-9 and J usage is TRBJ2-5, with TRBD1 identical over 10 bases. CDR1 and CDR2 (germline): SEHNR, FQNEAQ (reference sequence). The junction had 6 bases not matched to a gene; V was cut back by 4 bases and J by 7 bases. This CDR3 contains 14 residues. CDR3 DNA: TGTGCCAGCAGCTCCGGGACAGGGGCCGGGACCCAGTACTTC. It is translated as CASSSGTGAGTQYF.

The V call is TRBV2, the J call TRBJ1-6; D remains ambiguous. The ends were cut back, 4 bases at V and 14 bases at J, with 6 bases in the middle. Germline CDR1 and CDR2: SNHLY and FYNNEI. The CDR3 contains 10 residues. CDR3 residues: CASSGRALHF. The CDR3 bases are TGTGCCAGCAGTGGACGGGCCCTCCACTTT.

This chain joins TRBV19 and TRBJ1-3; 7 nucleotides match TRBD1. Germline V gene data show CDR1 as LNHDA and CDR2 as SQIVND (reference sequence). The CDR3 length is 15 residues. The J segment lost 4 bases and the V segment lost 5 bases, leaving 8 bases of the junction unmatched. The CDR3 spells CASSPRQGSGNTIYF. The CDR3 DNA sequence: TGTGCCAGTAGTCCGAGACAGGGCTCAGGAAACACCATATATTTT. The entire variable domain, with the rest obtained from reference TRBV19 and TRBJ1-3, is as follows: DGGITQSPKYLFRKEGQNVTLSCEQNLNHDAMYWYRQDPGQGLRLIYYSQIVNDFQKGDIAEGYSVSREKKESFPLTVTSAQKNPTAFYLCASSPRQGSGNTIYFGEGSWLTVV.

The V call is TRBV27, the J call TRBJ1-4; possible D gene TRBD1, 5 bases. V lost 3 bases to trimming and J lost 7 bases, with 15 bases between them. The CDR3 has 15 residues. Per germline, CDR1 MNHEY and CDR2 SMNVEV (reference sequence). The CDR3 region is CASSLAGPRIEKLFF. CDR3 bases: TGTGCCAGCAGTTTGGCGGGACCCAGGATTGAAAAACTGTTTTTT.

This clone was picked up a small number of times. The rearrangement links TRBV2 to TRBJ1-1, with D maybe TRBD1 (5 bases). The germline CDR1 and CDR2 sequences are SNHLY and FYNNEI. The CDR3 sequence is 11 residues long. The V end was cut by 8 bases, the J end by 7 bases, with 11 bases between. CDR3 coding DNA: TGTGCCAGCGGCGGGGGGTGTGAAGCTTTCTTT. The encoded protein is CASGGGCEAFF.

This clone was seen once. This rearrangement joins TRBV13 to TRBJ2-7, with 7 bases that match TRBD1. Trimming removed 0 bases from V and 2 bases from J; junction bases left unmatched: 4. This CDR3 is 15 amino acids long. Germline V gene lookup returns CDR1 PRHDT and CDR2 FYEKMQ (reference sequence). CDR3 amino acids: CASSLGGTDPYEQYF. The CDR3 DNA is TGTGCCAGCAGCTTAGGCGGGACAGACCCCTACGAGCAGTACTTC.